The 24 T cell receptor beta chains below were found in one sample sequenced in a study of blood T cells in healthy people across ages (dated by TCRdb to 2014 to 2015). The library came from 5' RACE. TCRdb lists the instrument as Illumina HiSeq 2500. A second PCR of roughly 7 to 11 cycles was performed with a sample-barcoded 5' primer and a J-beta primer mix. TCRdb handled the public reads itself, with Q25 trimming in fastp and clone calling in MiXCR, and kept productive beta chains. Merged by CDR3 protein, the rows form single entries marked with the most common genes and DNA. For this sample there are about 600,000 distinct CDR3 sequences; roughly 48% appear just once. Together, the top ten hold approximately 25% of the sample. The sample was blood. These receptors all come from a man aged 80 or over in good health.

The chain couples TRBV6-2 or TRBV6-3 to TRBJ2-4; the match to TRBD2 covers 8 bases. CDR3 length equals 17 residues. From germline, CDR1 is MNHEY and CDR2 SVGEGT. The J segment lost 0 bases and the V segment lost 6 bases, leaving 10 bases of the junction unmatched. CDR3 nucleotides: TGTGCCAGCAGAGCCGTTGGACTAGCCGAAGCCAAAAACATTCAGTACTTC. Translated, it gives CASRAVGLAEAKNIQYF.

This clonotype was detected many times. The chain couples TRBV5-1 to TRBJ1-4, with 7 bases that match TRBD1. The CDR3 has 15 residues. Germline loops: CDR1 SGHRS, CDR2 YFSETQ. After removal of 4 bases from V and 2 bases from J, the junction contained 5 bases not matched to a gene. The CDR3 region is CASSKDRATNEKLFF. CDR3 in DNA: TGCGCCAGCAGCAAAGACAGGGCCACTAATGAAAAACTGTTTTTT.

There are a few counts of this clonotype. The chain combines TRBV5-1 with TRBJ2-7, with TRBD1 identical over 7 bases. Germline loops: CDR1 SGHRS, CDR2 YFSETQ. With 0 bases clipped from V and 0 bases from J, the junction kept 6 bases outside the gene matches. The CDR3 is 16 residues long. In DNA, the CDR3 is TGCGCCAGCAGCTTGGACGGGACAGAGTCCTCCTACGAGCAGTACTTC. It yields the protein CASSLDGTESSYEQYF.

The chain uses TRBV6-6 and TRBJ1-1; 8 nucleotides align to TRBD1. Germline V CDR1 and CDR2: MNHNY, SVGAGI (reference sequence). V lost 5 bases to trimming and J lost 4 bases; unmatched junction nucleotides: 3. CDR3 length equals 13 residues. The chain's CDR3 is CASSAGQGTEAFF. CDR3 nucleotides: TGTGCCAGCAGTGCCGGACAGGGCACTGAAGCTTTCTTT.

Turning to this clonotype: This sequence may be a read error, since a much larger clone differs from it by one base. CDR3 amino acids: CASTRDPRSYNKQFF. CDR3 coding DNA: TGTGCCAGCACCAGGGACCCGAGGTCCTACAATAAGCAGTTCTTC. The gene calls are TRBV6-5 and TRBJ2-1, with D perhaps TRBD1 or TRBD2 (5 bases each). The CDR3 spans 15 residues. In germline, CDR1 is MNHEY, CDR2 SVGAGI.

In its sample, this clonotype was seen a few times. The chain employs TRBV20-1 and TRBJ2-2; D assignment may be TRBD1 or TRBD2 (5 bases each). CDR1 is DFQATT and CDR2 is SNEGSKA in the germline V gene (reference sequence). The CDR3 totals 17 residues. The germline V and J ends were trimmed by 0 bases and 6 bases, with 20 bases remaining between them. The DNA of the CDR3 is TGCAGTGCTAGAGATGGGGGTAGTCCCTTAATATCCGGGGAGCTGTTTTTT. Protein: CSARDGGSPLISGELFF.

The V gene is TRBV7-2, the J gene TRBJ2-7; possible D gene TRBD1, 5 bases. This CDR3 spans 14 amino acids. The V gene lost 1 base and the J gene lost 3 bases, with 10 bases spanning the gap. In germline, CDR1 is SGHTA, CDR2 FQGNSA. The CDR3 sequence is CASSLVGADYEQYF. The CDR3 DNA is TGTGCCAGCAGCTTAGTAGGGGCGGACTACGAGCAGTACTTC.

The rearrangement links TRBV7-2 to TRBJ1-6; 10 bases are shared with TRBD1. Trimming at V came to 5 bases and at J to 9 bases, leaving 4 bases not matched to a gene. This CDR3 spans 14 amino acids. CDR1 is SGHTA, CDR2 FQGNSA, per germline. This CDR3 is CASSIDRGLSPLHF. The CDR3 nucleotides read TGTGCCAGCAGCATCGACAGGGGGCTTTCACCCCTCCACTTT.

About this clonotype itself: A junction boundary mismatches the germline segment, possibly from a read error. The gene calls are TRBV29-1 and TRBJ2-7, with D perhaps matching TRBD1 or TRBD2 (5 bases each). The assigned J gene may be wrong: the sequence end matches TRBJ2-5 better. The CDR3 consists of 12 residues. CDR1 and CDR2 (germline): SQVTM, ANQGSEA. This chain's CDR3 is CGVPRWGETQYF. CDR3 DNA: TGCGGCGTCCCCAGGTGGGGGGAGACCCAGTACTTC.

V gene TRBV6-6 combines with J gene TRBJ2-1; 10 bases fit TRBD2. The tail of the sequence fits TRBJ2-7 better, so the J call may be wrong. Looked up from germline, CDR1 is MNHNY and CDR2 is SVGAGI (reference sequence). The CDR3 sequence is 16 residues long. DNA for the CDR3: TGTGCCAGCAGTTCACCACTAGCGGGGACCTACAATGAGCAGTACTTC. It codes for CASSSPLAGTYNEQYF.

This chain joins TRBV20-1 and TRBJ2-5; 14 bases line up with TRBD2. Unmatched junction bases numbered 6, after V lost 4 bases and J lost 5 bases. The CDR3 has 15 residues. CDR1 and CDR2 (germline): DFQATT, SNEGSKA (reference sequence). The CDR3, as DNA: TGCAGTGCTAACGGACTAGCGGGGGGATTTGAGACCCAGTACTTC. It is translated as CSANGLAGGFETQYF.

V usage is TRBV9 and J usage is TRBJ2-4, with 9 nucleotides matching TRBD2. With the DNA end fitting TRBJ2-7 better, the J assignment may be wrong. Germline values: CDR1 SGDLS, CDR2 YYNGEE. The CDR3 has 15 residues. CDR3: CASSVDQRGEYEQYF. The DNA for the CDR3 is TGTGCCAGCAGCGTAGATCAGCGGGGGGAATACGAGCAGTACTTC.

The chain carries TRBV4-3 and TRBJ2-3; a weak D match, TRBD2 (6 bases). The germline CDR1 and CDR2 sequences are LGHNA and YSLEER. The CDR3 length is 12 residues. With 3 bases removed from V and 14 bases from J, the gap between germline ends came to 15 bases. CDR3 loop: CASSHGAGVLYF. DNA for the CDR3: TGCGCCAGCAGCCACGGAGCGGGTGTGCTGTATTTT.

The chain is built from TRBV7-2 and TRBJ2-7, with 9 bases that match TRBD2. V lost 3 bases, J lost 3 bases, and 3 bases stayed unmatched. CDR3 length: 14 residues. Germline V gene lookup returns CDR1 SGHTA and CDR2 FQGNSA. In DNA, the CDR3 is TGTGCCAGCAGCTTTGGGCGGGGGGGCTACGAGCAGTACTTC. Protein product: CASSFGRGGYEQYF.

This clonotype has a handful of counts. The chain couples TRBV11-2 to TRBJ2-7, with TRBD2 identical over 7 bases. TRBJ2-5 explains the end of the DNA better; the J call may be wrong. This CDR3 comprises 15 residues. The germline CDR1 and CDR2 sequences are SGHAT and FQNNGV. The CDR3 loop is CASSFSGPRGETQYF. The CDR3 DNA reads TGTGCCAGCAGCTTTAGCGGTCCGCGGGGGGAGACCCAGTACTTC.

The chain joins TRBV7-2 to TRBJ2-1; 7 bases are a match to TRBD2. The trim removed 5 bases at V and 4 bases at J, leaving 14 bases unmatched. Germline V gives CDR1 SGHTA, CDR2 FQGNSA. This CDR3 comprises 17 residues. CDR3 DNA: TGTGCCAGCAGCCCCCCCGCGGGAGCGGGGAGATACAATGAGCAGTTCTTC. This codes for CASSPPAGAGRYNEQFF.

The chain couples TRBV7-9 to TRBJ2-7, with unresolved D. This CDR3 contains 14 residues. The germline V gene encodes CDR1 SEHNR and CDR2 FQNEAQ (reference sequence). Trimming stripped 5 bases from V and 0 bases from J, with 11 bases between. This CDR3 reads CASSLSQSSYEQYF. The CDR3 bases are TGTGCCAGCAGCCTTTCTCAAAGCTCCTACGAGCAGTACTTC.

The chain is built from TRBV20-1 and TRBJ1-2; TRBD1 matches 7 bases. Germline V lookup: CDR1 DFQATT, CDR2 SNEGSKA (reference sequence). V shed 5 bases, J shed 6 bases, and the junction held 12 bases outside the gene matches. The CDR3 totals 14 residues. CDR3 bases: TGCAGTGCTGCCCCCGCCCTTGGGACAGATGGCTACACCTTC. This codes for CSAAPALGTDGYTF.

The chain recombines TRBV7-2 with TRBJ1-2; D gene ambiguous. The CDR3 is made up of 15 amino acids. Per the germline V gene, CDR1 is SGHTA and CDR2 is FQGNSA. V gave up 1 base and J gave up 4 bases, with 13 bases separating them. In DNA form, the CDR3 reads TGTGCCAGCAGCTTAGTTAAGGGAGAGGGCTATGGCTACACCTTC. Translated, it gives CASSLVKGEGYGYTF.

This chain links TRBV3-1 with TRBJ1-2; 7 nucleotides align to TRBD1. This CDR3 has 15 residues. V dropped 0 bases and J dropped 5; count of bases not matched to a gene: 6. The germline V gene encodes CDR1 LGHDT and CDR2 YNNKEL (reference sequence). In DNA form, the CDR3 reads TGTGCCAGCAGCCAAGATGACAGGGAGTGGTATGGCTACACCTTC. Translating it yields CASSQDDREWYGYTF.

The J gene is TRBJ1-6, the V gene TRBV6-5, with no clear D. Looked up from germline, CDR1 is MNHEY and CDR2 is SVGAGI. V lost 4 bases and J lost 8, with 9 bases in between. The CDR3 consists of 13 residues. For the CDR3, the DNA is TGTGCCAGCAGTTTCGGGAGGCATTCACCCCTCCACTTT. The encoded protein is CASSFGRHSPLHF.

V usage is TRBV4-3 and J usage is TRBJ2-1; 9 bases are a match to TRBD1. Trimming took 3 bases from V and 8 from J; bases not matched to a gene: 5. The CDR3 spans 14 residues. Germline V CDR1 and CDR2: LGHNA, YSLEER. CDR3 sequence reads: CASSHGQGSYEQFF. In DNA form, the CDR3 reads TGCGCCAGCAGCCACGGACAGGGGTCGTATGAGCAGTTCTTC.

This clonotype was counted a few times. A single base separates this from a much larger clone, so it may be a read error. The V gene is TRBV6-6, the J gene TRBJ1-5, with TRBD1 matching over 7 bases. The CDR3 length is 15 residues. Per germline, CDR1 MNHNY and CDR2 SVGAGI (reference sequence). The trim removed 10 bases at V and 1 base at J, leaving 10 bases unmatched. This CDR3 reads CATMGVRGSNQPQHF. Here the CDR3 DNA reads TGTGCCACCATGGGAGTCAGGGGGAGCAATCAGCCCCAGCATTTT.

The chain uses TRBV12-3 or TRBV12-4 and TRBJ2-7; TRBD2 agrees at 12 bases. V trimming: 4 bases; J trimming: 6 bases; junction bases outside the gene matches: 25. CDR3 length equals 21 residues. CDR3 loop: CASSSSPWTGVLAGGPSEQYF. The CDR3 nucleotides read TGTGCCAGCAGTTCCTCCCCCTGGACAGGGGTACTAGCGGGAGGCCCCTCCGAGCAGTACTTC.